The 31 T cell receptor beta chains below all came from one sample that was sequenced in a study of T cell responses to AZD1222 COVID-19 vaccine. The repertoire was sequenced with immunoSEQ multiplex PCR; TCRdb's copy has only in-frame clones and lacks some. The sample shows 140,000 to 150,000 clones, roughly nine tenths of them seen only once. This sample comprised peripheral blood, obtained 28 days after the second dose of the MenACWY control vaccine. Receptors were obtained from an adult who received the MenACWY meningococcal vaccine as a control.

This chain links TRBV28 with TRBJ2-7; D unresolved. The CDR3 is made up of 13 amino acids. Germline V gives CDR1 MDHEN, CDR2 SYDVKM. With 6 bases removed from V and 8 bases from J, the gap between germline ends came to 17 bases. The CDR3 is CASSPPGPGKQYF. CDR3 DNA sequence: TGTGCCAGCAGCCCCCCCGGCCCAGGAAAGCAGTACTTC.

The CDR3 region has the DNA TGTGCCAGCAGTGACGCAGGGTTACAACTCTCTGGAAACACCATATATTTT. Translated: CASSDAGLQLSGNTIYF. This rearrangement joins TRBV2 to TRBJ1-3; D is possibly TRBD1 (5 bases). The CDR3 spans 17 residues. Germline-derived CDR1 and CDR2 are SNHLY and FYNNEI. The V end lost 3 bases, the J end lost 0 bases, and 15 bases lay between the germline ends.

This clone was seen only a few times. The V and J genes are TRBV7-9 and TRBJ2-1, with D perhaps matching TRBD2 (6 bases). The CDR3 is made up of 13 amino acids. Between the trimmed V and J ends, which lost 3 bases and 11 bases, there was a span of 14 bases. Germline CDR1 and CDR2: SEHNR and FQNEAQ (reference sequence). Here the CDR3 DNA reads TGTGCCAGCAGCTTCGGACTAACCGAGAAGCAGTTCTTC. This encodes CASSFGLTEKQFF.

The chain couples TRBV11-3 to TRBJ2-3; no definite D call. V lost 5 bases to trimming and J lost 2 bases, with 8 bases between them. Germline V gene sequence: CDR1 SGHNT, CDR2 YENEEA. This CDR3 comprises 13 residues. The CDR3 loop reads CASSARLTDTQYF. Here the CDR3 DNA reads TGTGCCAGCAGCGCACGCCTCACAGATACGCAGTATTTT.

The gene calls are TRBV6-2 or TRBV6-3 and TRBJ2-4, with D hard to call. V was trimmed by 4 bases and J by 9 bases, leaving 13 bases between them. This CDR3 contains 13 residues. In germline, CDR1 is MNHEY, CDR2 SVGEGT. CDR3 coding DNA: TGTGCCAGCAGTTCCGTGGAGTTGAGCATTCAGTACTTC. This gives the protein CASSSVELSIQYF.

The chain combines TRBV21-1 with TRBJ1-5. TRBV21-1 is noted as a pseudogene. The CDR3 runs 15 residues. The CDR3 protein is CASSKDVTGNQPQHF. In DNA form, the CDR3 reads TGTGCCAGCAGCAAAGATGTTACCGGCAATCAGCCCCAGCATTTT.

CDR3 sequence reads: CASSSYHDGSVNTEAFF. Written as DNA, the CDR3 is TGTGCCAGCAGCTCGTATCACGACGGCTCAGTGAACACTGAAGCTTTCTTT. The chain couples TRBV5-8 to TRBJ1-1; D unresolved. Germline CDR1 reads SGHTS; CDR2 reads YDEGEE. V lost 3 bases and J lost 0, with 18 bases in between. The CDR3 extends over 17 amino acids.

The chain couples TRBV7-2 to TRBJ1-1; D is ambiguous. The CDR3 extends over 13 amino acids. Germline V gene sequence: CDR1 SGHTA, CDR2 FQGNSA. V lost 1 base and J lost 4, with 7 bases in between. Here the CDR3 reads CASSLGASTEAFF. As DNA, the CDR3 is TGTGCCAGCAGCTTAGGGGCTTCCACTGAAGCTTTCTTT.

The CDR3 region has the DNA TGCGCCAGCAGTGAGAGGCAGGGTGGAAACACCATATATTTT. It is translated as CASSERQGGNTIYF. The rearrangement links TRBV10-2 to TRBJ1-3; tentative D call: TRBD1 (5 bases). This CDR3 contains 14 residues. From germline, CDR1 is WSHSY and CDR2 SAAADI. The germline V and J ends were trimmed by 2 bases and 3 bases, with 8 bases remaining between them.

V usage is TRBV12-3 or TRBV12-4 and J usage is TRBJ1-2, with 7 bases matching TRBD1. This CDR3 comprises 13 residues. The junction had 7 bases not matched to a gene; V was cut back by 6 bases and J by 6 bases. For the CDR3, the DNA is TGTGCCAGCAGCCAACAGCAGGGGGATGGCTACACCTTC. It translates to CASSQQQGDGYTF.

J is TRBJ1-1 and V is TRBV5-1; D is perhaps TRBD1 (5 bases). The CDR3 extends over 14 amino acids. V dropped 1 base and J dropped 4 bases, with 11 bases sitting between them. Looked up from germline, CDR1 is SGHRS and CDR2 is YFSETQ. The CDR3 spells CASSLWDGLTEAFF. The CDR3 DNA reads TGCGCCAGCAGCTTGTGGGACGGCCTCACTGAAGCTTTCTTT.

This chain's CDR3 is CASSFSGRTQETQYF. The CDR3 nucleotides are TGTGCCAGCAGCTTTAGCGGGAGGACCCAAGAGACCCAGTACTTC. The chain combines TRBV7-6 with TRBJ2-5; 10 nucleotides align to TRBD2. Trimming at V came to 3 bases and at J to 1 base, leaving 2 bases not matched to a gene. The CDR3 runs to 15 residues. Per germline, CDR1 SGHVS and CDR2 FNYEAQ.

CDR3 coding DNA: TGTGCCAGCAGTGAAGGTACAGGGGTTGCAGATACGCAGTATTTT. As protein: CASSEGTGVADTQYF. The genes are TRBV6-4 and TRBJ2-3, with 7 bases fitting TRBD1. This CDR3 spans 15 amino acids. Germline V gene lookup returns CDR1 MRHNA and CDR2 SNTAGT. The V gene end was trimmed by 3 bases and the J gene end by 4 bases; junction bases not matched to a gene: 7.

This rearrangement joins TRBV28 to TRBJ2-3, with a weak D call TRBD2 (6 bases). CDR1 is MDHEN, CDR2 SYDVKM, per germline. The V and J ends lost 5 bases and 3 bases respectively, with 15 bases between them. The CDR3 length is 15 residues. CDR3 sequence (DNA): TGTGCCAGCAGTACTGCGGCGGGATCAACAGATACGCAGTATTTT. This translates into CASSTAAGSTDTQYF.

This chain connects TRBV5-4 to TRBJ1-3; D remains ambiguous. CDR1 SGHNT and CDR2 YYREEE come from the germline V gene (reference sequence). V was pared by 2 bases and J by 4 bases, with 13 bases between. The CDR3 spans 15 residues. In nucleotides, the CDR3 is TGTGCCAGCAGCTTCCCCGGGGATAAAGGAAACACCATATATTTT. Amino acids: CASSFPGDKGNTIYF.

This chain links TRBV6-4 with TRBJ1-2, with TRBD1 identical over 11 bases. This CDR3 region has 15 residues. Trimming cost V 6 bases and J 1 base; bases outside gene matches: 4. Germline V gene sequence: CDR1 MRHNA, CDR2 SNTAGT. CDR3 protein: CASSAGTGGNYGYTF. For the CDR3, the DNA is TGTGCCAGCAGCGCCGGGACAGGGGGTAACTATGGCTACACCTTC.

The chain carries TRBV27 and TRBJ1-6; possibly TRBD1 for D (5 bases). Germline CDR1 is MNHEY and CDR2 is SMNVEV (reference sequence). The CDR3 is made up of 15 amino acids. Trimming left V 5 bases short and J 3 bases short, with 11 bases between. The chain's CDR3 is CASSKGRNYNSPLHF. CDR3 nucleotides: TGTGCCAGCAGTAAGGGACGGAACTATAATTCACCCCTCCACTTT.

The chain joins TRBV29-1 to TRBJ2-1, with D uncertain. V was shortened by 4 bases and J by 3 bases, with 7 bases between the two germline ends. CDR3 length: 12 residues. Germline V lookup: CDR1 SQVTM, CDR2 ANQGSEA. The DNA of the CDR3 is TGCAGCGTTGTTCCAGGCTACAATGAGCAGTTCTTC. It yields the protein CSVVPGYNEQFF.

The J gene is TRBJ2-1, the V gene TRBV29-1; 9 positions agree with TRBD1. The junction had 3 bases not matched to a gene; V was cut back by 7 bases and J by 2 bases. CDR1 and CDR2 (germline): SQVTM, ANQGSEA. The CDR3 extends over 13 amino acids. DNA for the CDR3: TGCAGCGCCCGGACAGGGGCCTACAATGAGCAGTTCTTC. Its protein product is CSARTGAYNEQFF.

CDR3 nucleotide sequence: TGTGCCAGCAGTGACAGGACCGGAAACACCATATATTTT. Translated: CASSDRTGNTIYF. V usage is TRBV6-1 and J usage is TRBJ1-3; D is unresolved. CDR1 is MNHNS and CDR2 is SASEGT in the germline V gene. This CDR3 is built from 13 residues. V lost 3 bases and J 4 bases, leaving 7 bases between the germline ends.

The chain recombines TRBV6-5 with TRBJ2-2; 7 positions match TRBD2. Germline V gene data show CDR1 as MNHEY and CDR2 as SVGAGI. V was pared by 2 bases and J by 4 bases, with 4 bases of the junction left unmatched. The CDR3 has 15 residues. The CDR3 DNA reads TGTGCCAGCAGTTACGCGGGAGCCAGCACCGGGGAGCTGTTTTTT. This codes for CASSYAGASTGELFF.

This clone was observed a single time. CDR3 sequence (DNA): TGCGCCAGCAGCCAAGACACAGGACAGGGTAATGAAAAACTGTTTTTT. Translating gives CASSQDTGQGNEKLFF. The chain combines TRBV4-3 with TRBJ1-4; 8 bases match TRBD1. V gave up 0 bases and J gave up 4 bases; unmatched junction bases: 4. Germline V CDR1 and CDR2: LGHNA, YSLEER. This CDR3 region has 16 residues.

The rearrangement links TRBV25-1 to TRBJ1-2; TRBD1 is a possible D gene (5 bases). Looked up from germline, CDR1 is MGHDK and CDR2 is SYGVNS. V dropped 5 bases and J dropped 8 bases, with 15 bases sitting between them. The CDR3 covers 13 residues. The CDR3 nucleotides are TGTGCCAGCAGTCAGTTGCAGGGAAAAGGCTACACCTTC. Protein: CASSQLQGKGYTF.

This clone has only a few counts. This chain links TRBV20-1 with TRBJ1-1; tentatively, D is TRBD1 (5 bases). Per the germline V gene, CDR1 is DFQATT and CDR2 is SNEGSKA (reference sequence). The V and J ends lost 4 bases and 10 bases respectively, with 13 bases between them. The CDR3 extends over 11 amino acids. Written as DNA, the CDR3 is TGCAGTGCTAAAAGGGACCTTGGAGCTTTCTTT. It yields the protein CSAKRDLGAFF.

The V and J genes are TRBV14 and TRBJ1-3, with TRBD1 as a possible D gene (6 bases). CDR3 length: 17 amino acids. Germline CDR1 and CDR2: SGHDN and FVKESK. V gave up 0 bases and J gave up 0 bases, with 12 bases separating them. This chain's CDR3 is CASSQDPTGYSGNTIYF. The CDR3, as DNA: TGTGCCAGCAGCCAAGATCCCACAGGGTACTCTGGAAACACCATATATTTT.

V is TRBV5-1 and J is TRBJ2-3; D unclear. V lost 4 bases, J lost 0 bases, and 12 bases lay in between. The V gene's germline CDR1 is SGHRS and CDR2 YFSETQ. The CDR3 spans 15 residues. The CDR3 DNA is TGCGCCAGCAGCCCCAGTGGGGTTAGCACAGATACGCAGTATTTT. This translates into CASSPSGVSTDTQYF.

The gene calls are TRBV21-1 and TRBJ2-7; the DNA was not compared with TRBD1, the D call given in the table. TRBV21-1 is noted as a pseudogene. CDR3 length: 14 amino acids. The CDR3 coding sequence is TGTGCCAGCAGCAAAGCGAACCGGCAGGACGAGCAGTACTTC. Amino acid sequence: CASSKANRQDEQYF.

V gene TRBV6-1 combines with J gene TRBJ1-6; D is undetermined. This CDR3 has 11 amino acids. Germline CDR1 and CDR2: MNHNS and SASEGT. Trimming left V 3 bases short and J 7 bases short, with 1 base between. CDR3 sequence reads: CASSDNSPLHF. DNA for the CDR3: TGTGCCAGCAGTGACAATTCACCCCTCCACTTT.

The rearrangement joins TRBV11-2 to TRBJ2-7, with no clear D. With 5 bases removed from V and 6 bases from J, the gap between germline ends came to 11 bases. Germline assignment: CDR1 SGHAT and CDR2 FQNNGV. The CDR3 contains 12 residues. In DNA form, the CDR3 reads TGTGCCAGCAGCCCCCAATCGAGCGAGCAGTACTTC. Encoded protein: CASSPQSSEQYF.

The chain combines TRBV7-3 with TRBJ1-1; D perhaps matches TRBD1 (5 bases). The CDR3 is made up of 14 amino acids. V was pared by 5 bases and J by 2 bases, with 12 bases between. Germline-derived CDR1 and CDR2 are SGHTA and FQGTGA. The CDR3 nucleotides are TGTGCCAGCAGCCCCGACAGCTCTAACACTGAAGCTTTCTTT. It is translated as CASSPDSSNTEAFF.

This chain uses TRBV15 with TRBJ2-7; the D is unclear. Between the trimmed V and J ends, which lost 0 bases and 6 bases, there was a span of 6 bases. Germline V lookup: CDR1 LNHNV, CDR2 YYDKDF (reference sequence). The CDR3 spans 12 residues. The CDR3 sequence: CATSRDWGEQYF. CDR3 DNA: TGTGCCACCAGCAGAGATTGGGGCGAGCAGTACTTC.